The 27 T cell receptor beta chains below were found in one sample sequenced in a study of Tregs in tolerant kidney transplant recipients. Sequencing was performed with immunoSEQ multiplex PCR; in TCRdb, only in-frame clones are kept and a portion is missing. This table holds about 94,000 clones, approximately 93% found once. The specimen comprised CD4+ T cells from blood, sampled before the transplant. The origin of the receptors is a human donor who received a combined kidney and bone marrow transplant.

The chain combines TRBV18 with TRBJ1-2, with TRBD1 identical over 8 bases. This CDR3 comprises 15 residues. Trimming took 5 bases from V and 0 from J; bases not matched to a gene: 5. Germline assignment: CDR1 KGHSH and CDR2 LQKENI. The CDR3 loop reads CASSDRDRSNYGYTF. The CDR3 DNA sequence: TGTGCCAGCTCAGACCGGGACAGGTCTAACTATGGCTACACCTTC.

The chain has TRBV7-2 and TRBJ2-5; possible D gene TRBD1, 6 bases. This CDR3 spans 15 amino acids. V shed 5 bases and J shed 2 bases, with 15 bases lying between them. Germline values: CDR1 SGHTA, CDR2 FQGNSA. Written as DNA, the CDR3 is TGTGCCAGCAGCGCAAAGACGACAGGTCAAGAGACCCAGTACTTC. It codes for CASSAKTTGQETQYF.

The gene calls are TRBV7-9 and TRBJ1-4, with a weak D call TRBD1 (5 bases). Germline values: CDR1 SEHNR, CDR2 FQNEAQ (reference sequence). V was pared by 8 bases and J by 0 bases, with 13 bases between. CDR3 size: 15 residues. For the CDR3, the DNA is TGTGCCAGCTCCCACCGGGGGGCAACTAATGAAAAACTGTTTTTT. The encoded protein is CASSHRGATNEKLFF.

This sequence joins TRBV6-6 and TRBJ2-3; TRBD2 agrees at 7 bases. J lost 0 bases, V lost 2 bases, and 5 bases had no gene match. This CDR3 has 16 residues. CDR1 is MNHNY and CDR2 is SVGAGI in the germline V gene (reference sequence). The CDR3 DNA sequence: TGTGCCAGCAGTTACAGGGCGGGGGTGAGCACAGATACGCAGTATTTT. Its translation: CASSYRAGVSTDTQYF.

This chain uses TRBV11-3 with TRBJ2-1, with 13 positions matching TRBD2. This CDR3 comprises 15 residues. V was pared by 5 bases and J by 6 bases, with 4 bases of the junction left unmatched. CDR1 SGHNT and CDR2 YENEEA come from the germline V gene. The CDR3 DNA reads TGTGCCAGCAGCCCCCGGACTAGCGGGAGCAATGAGCAGTTCTTC. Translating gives CASSPRTSGSNEQFF.

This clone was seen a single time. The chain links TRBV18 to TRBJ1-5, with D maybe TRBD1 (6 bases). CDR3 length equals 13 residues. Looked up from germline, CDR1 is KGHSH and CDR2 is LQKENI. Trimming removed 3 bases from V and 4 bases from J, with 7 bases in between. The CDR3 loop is CASSPDRNQPQHF. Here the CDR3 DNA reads TGTGCCAGCTCACCTGACAGGAATCAGCCCCAGCATTTT.

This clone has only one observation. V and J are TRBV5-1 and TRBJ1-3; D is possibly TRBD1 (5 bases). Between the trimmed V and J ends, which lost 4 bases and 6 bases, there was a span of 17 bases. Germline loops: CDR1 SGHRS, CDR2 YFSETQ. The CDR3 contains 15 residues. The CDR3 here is CASSPTSGKANTIYF. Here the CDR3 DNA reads TGCGCCAGCAGCCCAACATCAGGGAAAGCAAACACCATATATTTT.

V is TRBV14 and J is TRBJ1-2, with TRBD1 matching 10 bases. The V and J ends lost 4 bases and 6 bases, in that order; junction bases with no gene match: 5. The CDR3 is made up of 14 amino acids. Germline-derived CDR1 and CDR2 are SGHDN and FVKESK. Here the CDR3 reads CASSRSDRGNGYTF. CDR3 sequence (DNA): TGTGCCAGCAGCCGGTCGGACAGGGGGAATGGCTACACCTTC.

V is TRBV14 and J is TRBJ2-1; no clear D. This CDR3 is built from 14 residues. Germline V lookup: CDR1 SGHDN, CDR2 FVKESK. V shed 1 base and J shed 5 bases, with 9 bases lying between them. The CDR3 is CASSQVFFHNEQFF. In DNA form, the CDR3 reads TGTGCCAGCAGCCAAGTTTTCTTCCACAATGAGCAGTTCTTC.

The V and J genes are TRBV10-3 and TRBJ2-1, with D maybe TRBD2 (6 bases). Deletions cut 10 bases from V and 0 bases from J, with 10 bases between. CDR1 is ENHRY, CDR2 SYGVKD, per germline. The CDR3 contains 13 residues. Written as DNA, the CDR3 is TGTGCCACTAGCGAGAGCTCCTACAATGAGCAGTTCTTC. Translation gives CATSESSYNEQFF.

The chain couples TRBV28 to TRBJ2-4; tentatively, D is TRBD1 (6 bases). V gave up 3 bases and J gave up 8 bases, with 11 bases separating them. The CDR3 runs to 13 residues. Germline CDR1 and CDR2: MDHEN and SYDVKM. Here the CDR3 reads CASSLGARHIQYF. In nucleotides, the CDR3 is TGTGCCAGCAGTTTGGGGGCCAGGCACATTCAGTACTTC.

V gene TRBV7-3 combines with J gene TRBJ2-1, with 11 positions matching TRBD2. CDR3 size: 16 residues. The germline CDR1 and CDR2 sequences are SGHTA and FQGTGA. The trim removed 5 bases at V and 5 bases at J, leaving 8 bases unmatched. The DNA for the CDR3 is TGTGCCAGCAGCCGATCCGGGACTAGCGGAAACAATGAGCAGTTCTTC. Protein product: CASSRSGTSGNNEQFF.

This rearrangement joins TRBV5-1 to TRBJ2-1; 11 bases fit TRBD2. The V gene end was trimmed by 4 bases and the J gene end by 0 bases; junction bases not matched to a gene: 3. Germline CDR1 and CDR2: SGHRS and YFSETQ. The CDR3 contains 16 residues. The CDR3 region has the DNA TGCGCCAGCAGCCTTGGGACTAGCGGCTCCTACAATGAGCAGTTCTTC. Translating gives CASSLGTSGSYNEQFF.

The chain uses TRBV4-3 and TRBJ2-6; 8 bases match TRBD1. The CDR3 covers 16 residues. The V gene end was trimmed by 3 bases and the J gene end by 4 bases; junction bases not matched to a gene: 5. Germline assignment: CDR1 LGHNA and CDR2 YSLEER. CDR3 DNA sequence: TGCGCCAGCAGCCATCAGGGGGCAACGGGGGCCAACGTCCTGACTTTC. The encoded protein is CASSHQGATGANVLTF.

DNA of the CDR3: TGTGCCAGCAGTTACACCCGGGACATATCAACGGGGGAGCAGTACTTC. It yields the protein CASSYTRDISTGEQYF. This rearrangement joins TRBV6-6 to TRBJ2-7; D might be TRBD1 (6 bases). Trimming pared 2 bases from V and 7 bases from J, leaving 21 bases between. Germline V gene sequence: CDR1 MNHNY, CDR2 SVGAGI (reference sequence). The CDR3 is 16 amino acids.

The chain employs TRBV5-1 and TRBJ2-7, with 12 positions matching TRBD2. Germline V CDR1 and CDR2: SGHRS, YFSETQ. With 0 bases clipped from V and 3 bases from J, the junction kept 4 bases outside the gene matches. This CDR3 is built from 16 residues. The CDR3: CASSLVSSGGGYEQYF. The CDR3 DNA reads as TGCGCCAGCAGCTTGGTGTCTAGCGGGGGGGGCTACGAGCAGTACTTC.

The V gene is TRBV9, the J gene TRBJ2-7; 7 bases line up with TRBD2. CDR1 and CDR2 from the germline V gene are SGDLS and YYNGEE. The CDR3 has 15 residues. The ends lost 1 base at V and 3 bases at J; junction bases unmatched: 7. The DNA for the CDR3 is TGTGCCAGCAGCGTACAGGCGGGAGCTAGCTACGAGCAGTACTTC. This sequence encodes CASSVQAGASYEQYF.

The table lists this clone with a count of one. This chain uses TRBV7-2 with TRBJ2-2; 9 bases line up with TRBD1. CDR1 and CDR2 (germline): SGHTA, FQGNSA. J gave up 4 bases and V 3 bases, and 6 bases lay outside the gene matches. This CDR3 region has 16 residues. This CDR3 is CASSFYRGRSTGELFF. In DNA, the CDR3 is TGTGCCAGCAGCTTTTACAGGGGGCGAAGCACCGGGGAGCTGTTTTTT.

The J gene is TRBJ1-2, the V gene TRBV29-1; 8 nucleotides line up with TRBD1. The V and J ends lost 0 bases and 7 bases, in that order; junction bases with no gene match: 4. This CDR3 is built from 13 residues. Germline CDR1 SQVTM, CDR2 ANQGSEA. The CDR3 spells CSVEDRGRIGYTF. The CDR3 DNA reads TGCAGCGTTGAAGACAGGGGGCGGATTGGCTACACCTTC.

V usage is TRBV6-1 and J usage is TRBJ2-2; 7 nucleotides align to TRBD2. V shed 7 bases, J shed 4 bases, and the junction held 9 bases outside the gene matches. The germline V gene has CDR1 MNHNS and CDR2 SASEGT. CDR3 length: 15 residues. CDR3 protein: CASKRGRAVTGELFF. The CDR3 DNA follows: TGTGCCAGCAAACGTGGGAGGGCCGTCACCGGGGAGCTGTTTTTT.

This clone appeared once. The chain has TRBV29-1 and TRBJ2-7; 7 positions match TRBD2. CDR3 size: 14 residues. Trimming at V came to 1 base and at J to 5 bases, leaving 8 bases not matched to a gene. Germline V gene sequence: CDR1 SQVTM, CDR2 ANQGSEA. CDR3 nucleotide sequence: TGCAGCGTTGAAGGAGGACTAGGCGCGGACGAGCAGTACTTC. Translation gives CSVEGGLGADEQYF.

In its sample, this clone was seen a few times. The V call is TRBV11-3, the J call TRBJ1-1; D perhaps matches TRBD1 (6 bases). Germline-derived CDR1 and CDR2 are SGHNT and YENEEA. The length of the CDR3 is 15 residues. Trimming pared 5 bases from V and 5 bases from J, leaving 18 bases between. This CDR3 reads CASSPHALTGTEAFF. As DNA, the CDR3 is TGTGCCAGCAGCCCACACGCACTAACAGGGACTGAAGCTTTCTTT.

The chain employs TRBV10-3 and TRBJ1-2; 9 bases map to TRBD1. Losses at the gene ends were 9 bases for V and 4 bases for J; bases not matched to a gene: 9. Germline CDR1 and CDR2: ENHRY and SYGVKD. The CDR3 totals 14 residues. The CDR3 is CAILPGQGVYGYTF. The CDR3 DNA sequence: TGTGCCATATTACCGGGACAGGGCGTCTATGGCTACACCTTC.

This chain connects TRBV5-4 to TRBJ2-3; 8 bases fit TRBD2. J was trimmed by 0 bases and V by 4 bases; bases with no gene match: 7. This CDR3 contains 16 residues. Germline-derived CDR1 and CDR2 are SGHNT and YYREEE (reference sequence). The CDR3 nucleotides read TGTGCCAGCAGCAACCTAAGACTAGCGAGCACAGATACGCAGTATTTT. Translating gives CASSNLRLASTDTQYF. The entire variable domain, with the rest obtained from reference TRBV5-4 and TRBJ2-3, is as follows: ETGVTQSPTHLIKTRGQQVTLRCSSQSGHNTVSWYQQALGQGPQFIFQYYREEENGRGNFPPRFSGLQFPNYSSELNVNALELDDSALYLCASSNLRLASTDTQYFGPGTRLTVL.

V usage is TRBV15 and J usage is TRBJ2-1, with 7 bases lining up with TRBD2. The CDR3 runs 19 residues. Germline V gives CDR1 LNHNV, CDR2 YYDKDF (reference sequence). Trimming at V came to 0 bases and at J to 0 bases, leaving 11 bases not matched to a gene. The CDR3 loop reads CATSRDFRGSGGSYNEQFF. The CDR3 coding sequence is TGTGCCACCAGCAGAGATTTTAGAGGCTCGGGGGGCTCCTACAATGAGCAGTTCTTC. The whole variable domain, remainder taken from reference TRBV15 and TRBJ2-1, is DAMVIQNPRYQVTQFGKPVTLSCSQTLNHNVMYWYQQKSSQAPKLLFHYYDKDFNNEADTPDNFQSRRPNTSFCFLDIRSPGLGDTAMYLCATSRDFRGSGGSYNEQFFGPGTRLTVL.

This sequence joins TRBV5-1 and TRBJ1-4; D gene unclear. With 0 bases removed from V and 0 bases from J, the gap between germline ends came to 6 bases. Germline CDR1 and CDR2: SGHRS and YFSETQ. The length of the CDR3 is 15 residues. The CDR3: CASSLAEPTNEKLFF. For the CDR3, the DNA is TGCGCCAGCAGCTTGGCCGAGCCAACTAATGAAAAACTGTTTTTT.

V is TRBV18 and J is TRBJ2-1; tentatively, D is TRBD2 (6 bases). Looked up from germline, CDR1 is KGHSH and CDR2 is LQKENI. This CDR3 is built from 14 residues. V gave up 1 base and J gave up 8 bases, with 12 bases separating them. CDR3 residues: CASSPRGVAHEQFF. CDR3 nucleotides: TGTGCCAGCTCACCACGCGGGGTAGCCCATGAGCAGTTCTTC. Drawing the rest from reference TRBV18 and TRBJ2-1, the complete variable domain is NAGVMQNPRHLVRRRGQEARLRCSPMKGHSHVYWYRQLPEEGLKFMVYLQKENIIDESGMPKERFSAEFPKEGPSILRIQQVVRGDSAAYFCASSPRGVAHEQFFGPGTRLTVL.